This paragraph reports one T cell receptor beta chain. Its antigen is unknown. Per germline, CDR1 MNHEY and CDR2 SVGAGI. V lost 2 bases to trimming and J lost 2 bases, with 9 bases between them. The CDR3 contains 14 residues. This entry is derived from a study of response to subunit inactivated influenza vaccine. TCRdb redid the calling of the RT-PCR reads with MiXCR, one entry per CDR3 protein. The sample holds 650,000 to 800,000 distinct CDR3 sequences, around 13% seen once. Study-wide results and caveats: Each seasonal flu vaccination may recruit only limited new T cells, authors suggested.

This specimen consisted of PBMCs from blood, obtained 14 to 15 days before vaccination. V gene TRBV6-5 combines with J gene TRBJ2-5; possibly TRBD2 for D (6 bases). The sequence came from a man aged 50 to 60 who received an inactivated influenza vaccine. The CDR3 is CASSYRTKQETQYF. The CDR3, as DNA: TGTGCCAGCAGTTACCGGACTAAACAAGAGACCCAGTACTTC.